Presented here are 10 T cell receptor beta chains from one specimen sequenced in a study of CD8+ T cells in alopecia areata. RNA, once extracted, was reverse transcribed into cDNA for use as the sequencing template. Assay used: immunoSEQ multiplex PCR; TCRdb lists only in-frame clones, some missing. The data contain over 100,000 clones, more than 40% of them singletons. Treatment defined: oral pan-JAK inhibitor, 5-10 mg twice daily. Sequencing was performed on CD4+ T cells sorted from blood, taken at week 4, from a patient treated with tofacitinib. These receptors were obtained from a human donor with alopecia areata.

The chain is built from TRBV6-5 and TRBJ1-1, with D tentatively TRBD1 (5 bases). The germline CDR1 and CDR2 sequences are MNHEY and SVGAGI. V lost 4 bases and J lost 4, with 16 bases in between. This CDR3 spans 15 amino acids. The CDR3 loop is CASSSILTASTEAFF. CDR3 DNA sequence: TGTGCCAGCAGTTCCATCCTGACAGCGAGCACTGAAGCTTTCTTT.

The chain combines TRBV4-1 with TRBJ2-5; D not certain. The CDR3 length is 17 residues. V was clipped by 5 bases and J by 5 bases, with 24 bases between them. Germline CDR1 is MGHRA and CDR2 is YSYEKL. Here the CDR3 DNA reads TGCGCCAGCAGCTCCTTTCCCATCGGGCCCACCATGGAGACCCAGTACTTC. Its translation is CASSSFPIGPTMETQYF.

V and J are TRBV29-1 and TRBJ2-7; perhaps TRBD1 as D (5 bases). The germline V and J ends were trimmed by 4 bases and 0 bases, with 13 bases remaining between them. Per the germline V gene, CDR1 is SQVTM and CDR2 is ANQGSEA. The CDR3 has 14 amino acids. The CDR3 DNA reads TGCAGCGTTGTTCTAGACAGTCACTCCTACGAGCAGTACTTC. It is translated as CSVVLDSHSYEQYF.

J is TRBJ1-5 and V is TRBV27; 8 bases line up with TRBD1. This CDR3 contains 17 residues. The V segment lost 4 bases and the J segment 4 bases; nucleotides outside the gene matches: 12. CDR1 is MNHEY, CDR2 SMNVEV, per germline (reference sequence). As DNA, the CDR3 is TGTGCCAGCAGTTCTCGGACAGGGAGAGTAAGGAATCAGCCCCAGCATTTT. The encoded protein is CASSSRTGRVRNQPQHF.

The CDR3, as DNA: TGCAGCTCTGTTACTCAGGGAGAGGAGCTGTTTTTT. It codes for CSSVTQGEELFF. This chain connects TRBV29-1 to TRBJ2-2; tentatively, D is TRBD1 or TRBD2 (5 bases each). V gave up 8 bases and J gave up 10 bases, with 17 bases separating them. Germline assignment: CDR1 SQVTM and CDR2 ANQGSEA. The CDR3 sequence is 12 residues long.

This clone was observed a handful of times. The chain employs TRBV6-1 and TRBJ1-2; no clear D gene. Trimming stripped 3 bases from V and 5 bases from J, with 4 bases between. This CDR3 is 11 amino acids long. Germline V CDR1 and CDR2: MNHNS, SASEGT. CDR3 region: CASSDRYGYTF. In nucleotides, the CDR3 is TGTGCCAGCAGTGACCGGTATGGCTACACCTTC.

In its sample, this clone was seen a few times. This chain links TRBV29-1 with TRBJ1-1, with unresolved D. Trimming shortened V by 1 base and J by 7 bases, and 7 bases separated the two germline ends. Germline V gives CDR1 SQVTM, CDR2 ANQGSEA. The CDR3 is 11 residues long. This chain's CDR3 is CSVEVAIEAFF. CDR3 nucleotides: TGCAGCGTTGAAGTGGCAATTGAAGCTTTCTTT. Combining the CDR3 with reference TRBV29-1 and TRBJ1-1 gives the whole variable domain SAVISQKPSRDICQRGTSLTIQCQVDSQVTMMFWYRQQPGQSLTLIATANQGSEATYESGFVIDKFPISRPNLTFSTLTVSNMSPEDSSIYLCSVEVAIEAFFGQGTRLTVV.

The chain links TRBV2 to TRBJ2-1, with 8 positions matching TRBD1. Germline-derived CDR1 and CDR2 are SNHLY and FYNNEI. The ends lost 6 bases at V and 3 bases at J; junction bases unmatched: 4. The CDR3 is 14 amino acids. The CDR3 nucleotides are TGTGCCAGCAGGGCAGGGGGCTTCTACAATGAGCAGTTCTTC. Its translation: CASRAGGFYNEQFF.

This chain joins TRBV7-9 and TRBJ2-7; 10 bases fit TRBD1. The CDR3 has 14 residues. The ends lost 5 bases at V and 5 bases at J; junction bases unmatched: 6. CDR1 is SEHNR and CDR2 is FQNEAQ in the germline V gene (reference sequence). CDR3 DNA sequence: TGTGCCAGCAGCCCGGGACAGGGGTTCAACGAGCAGTACTTC. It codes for CASSPGQGFNEQYF.

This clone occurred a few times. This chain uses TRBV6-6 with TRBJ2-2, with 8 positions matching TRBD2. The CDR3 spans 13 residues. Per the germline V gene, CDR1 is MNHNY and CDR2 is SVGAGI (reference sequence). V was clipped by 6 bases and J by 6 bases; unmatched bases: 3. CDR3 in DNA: TGTGCCAGCAGCCCGGGAGGGGCCGGGGAGCTGTTTTTT. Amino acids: CASSPGGAGELFF.